This T cell receptor (beta chain) was found in a study of identical twins. Findings and limits, study-wide: In drawing conclusions, the study used cross-sectional statistical analysis and did not follow the same donors.

This clonotype was seen only a few times. Antigen: not known. Template switching added a universal primer site; cDNA carried unique molecular identifiers. A single record per CDR3 protein comes from TCRdb applying MiXCR to the 5' RACE reads. The sample holds a few hundred thousand distinct CDR3 sequences; more than 9% are singletons and the top ten take 3%. Per germline, CDR1 DFQATT and CDR2 SNEGSKA (reference sequence). CDR3 length: 14 residues. Trimming pared 0 bases from V and 3 bases from J, leaving 12 bases between. This sample also belongs to another study, concerning yellow fever vaccine responses in identical twins.

The sequence was collected from a woman in her late teens or twenties in good health. The chain has TRBV20-1 and TRBJ2-7; D is possibly TRBD2 (6 bases). Sequencing used PBMCs. For the CDR3, the DNA is TGCAGTGCTAGAGATATCGGGGGTAGCTACGAGCAGTACTTC. Protein: CSARDIGGSYEQYF.